These 17 T cell receptor beta chains share one sample of origin, sequenced in a study of blood T cell repertoires in COVID-19. TCRdb keeps only in-frame clones here, not all; method: immunoSEQ multiplex PCR. Seen here are 69,000 or so clones, 90% observed once, and the top ten hold about 5%. The sequenced sample consisted of peripheral blood. The origin of the receptors is a man aged 45-65 years with acute or convalescent COVID-19.

For this clone: The junction and the germline gene differ at one end; a read error may be behind it. The chain carries TRBV7-8 and TRBJ2-2; 9 bases are shared with TRBD2. This CDR3 has 15 amino acids. Germline CDR1 SGHVS, CDR2 FQNEAQ. CDR3 residues: CASSLAGLYTGELFF. CDR3 DNA: TGTGCCAGCAGCCTAGCGGGGCTATACACCGGGGAGCTGTTTTTT.

The chain joins TRBV19 to TRBJ2-1, with 9 bases matching TRBD2. V was clipped by 1 base and J by 4 bases; unmatched bases: 14. The CDR3 is made up of 19 amino acids. CDR1 and CDR2 (germline): LNHDA, SQIVND (reference sequence). CDR3 DNA sequence: TGTGCCAGTAGTATAGCCGAGGCTAGCGGGGCGCTAAGGTACAATGAGCAGTTCTTC. Its protein product is CASSIAEASGALRYNEQFF.

V usage is TRBV6-5 and J usage is TRBJ1-1; D possibly corresponds to TRBD1 (6 bases). Between the trimmed V and J ends, which lost 0 bases and 1 base, there was a span of 12 bases. There are 16 residues in the CDR3. Germline V gene data show CDR1 as MNHEY and CDR2 as SVGAGI. The CDR3 DNA reads TGTGCCAGCAGTTACTCGCCACCGGGACAGAACACTGAAGCTTTCTTT. Its translation: CASSYSPPGQNTEAFF.

The chain employs TRBV5-1 and TRBJ2-5, with 12 bases aligning to TRBD2. The length of the CDR3 is 16 residues. The ends lost 4 bases at V and 2 bases at J; junction bases unmatched: 6. The germline V gene has CDR1 SGHRS and CDR2 YFSETQ. CDR3 sequence (DNA): TGCGCCAGCAGCCCCGGACTAGCGGGAATACAAGAGACCCAGTACTTC. Its protein is CASSPGLAGIQETQYF. Drawing the rest from reference TRBV5-1 and TRBJ2-5, the complete variable domain is KAGVTQTPRYLIKTRGQQVTLSCSPISGHRSVSWYQQTPGQGLQFLFEYFSETQRNKGNFPGRFSGRQFSNSRSEMNVSTLELGDSALYLCASSPGLAGIQETQYFGPGTRLLVL.

The chain uses TRBV2 and TRBJ1-1; TRBD1 might be the D (6 bases). Germline CDR1 SNHLY, CDR2 FYNNEI. This CDR3 spans 13 amino acids. The ends were cut back, 4 bases at V and 7 bases at J, with 13 bases in the middle. DNA for the CDR3: TGTGCCAGCAGTGGCCGGCAGGGGAATGAAGCTTTCTTT. Translating it yields CASSGRQGNEAFF.

The genes are TRBV27 and TRBJ2-5, with 8 bases identical to TRBD1. This CDR3 is 13 amino acids long. Germline CDR1 reads MNHEY; CDR2 reads SMNVEV (reference sequence). V was pared by 5 bases and J by 4 bases, with 3 bases of the junction left unmatched. CDR3 nucleotide sequence: TGTGCCAGCAGTGACGGGACAGGAGAGACCCAGTACTTC. It translates to CASSDGTGETQYF.

The chain employs TRBV4-1 and TRBJ2-1; D is uncertain. V was cut by 3 bases and J by 0 bases, with 12 bases left in between. The CDR3 is made up of 16 amino acids. CDR1 and CDR2 (germline): MGHRA, YSYEKL. The CDR3 is CASSHSAVLSYNEQFF. The CDR3 nucleotides read TGCGCCAGCAGCCACTCGGCGGTCCTCTCCTACAATGAGCAGTTCTTC.

This clone turned up a few times. The chain employs TRBV29-1 and TRBJ1-6, with a weak D call TRBD1 (5 bases). This CDR3 region has 13 residues. Per germline, CDR1 SQVTM and CDR2 ANQGSEA. Trimming shortened V by 4 bases and J by 9 bases, and 13 bases separated the two germline ends. CDR3 nucleotides: TGCAGCGTTGGATCGCAGGGTGGTTCACCCCTCCACTTT. This translates into CSVGSQGGSPLHF.

This chain links TRBV5-6 with TRBJ1-6; maybe TRBD1 (6 bases). The CDR3 spans 14 residues. Germline CDR1 reads SGHDT; CDR2 reads YYEEEE. The V and J ends lost 4 bases and 3 bases respectively, with 8 bases between them. This CDR3 is CASSPDSYNSPLHF. The DNA of the CDR3 is TGTGCCAGCAGCCCGGACAGCTATAATTCACCCCTCCACTTT.

This clone turned up a few times. V gene TRBV9 combines with J gene TRBJ2-3, with no clear D. The CDR3 is 16 amino acids. V lost 4 bases, J lost 0 bases, and 15 bases lay in between. Germline-derived CDR1 and CDR2 are SGDLS and YYNGEE. CDR3 sequence: CASSLTPGYSTDTQYF. For the CDR3, the DNA is TGTGCCAGCAGCTTGACCCCCGGGTATAGCACAGATACGCAGTATTTT.

This chain uses TRBV3-1 (or the pseudogene TRBV3-2) with TRBJ2-3; 12 bases align to TRBD2. Germline values: CDR1 LGHDT, CDR2 YNNKEL (reference sequence). The CDR3 loop spans 15 amino acids. Trimming removed 2 bases from V and 6 bases from J; junction bases left unmatched: 3. The DNA of the CDR3 is TGTGCCAGCAGCCAACTAGCGGGAGGGGGGGATACGCAGTATTTT. The encoded protein is CASSQLAGGGDTQYF.

This chain links TRBV19 with TRBJ2-2; maybe TRBD2 (6 bases). V lost 3 bases and J lost 3, with 17 bases in between. Germline V gene lookup returns CDR1 LNHDA and CDR2 SQIVND (reference sequence). The CDR3 contains 17 residues. CDR3 region: CASSMRHRETYTGELFF. The CDR3 DNA sequence: TGTGCCAGTAGTATGAGACACCGGGAGACCTACACCGGGGAGCTGTTTTTT.

This chain connects TRBV7-8 to TRBJ2-7; D uncertain. The V gene's germline CDR1 is SGHVS and CDR2 FQNEAQ. The CDR3 contains 12 residues. With 5 bases removed from V and 3 bases from J, the gap between germline ends came to 8 bases. The CDR3, as DNA: TGTGCCAGCAGCCTAACAGACTACGAGCAGTACTTC. Encoded protein: CASSLTDYEQYF.

The chain carries TRBV19 and TRBJ2-3, with TRBD2 matching over 14 bases. The V and J ends lost 8 bases and 4 bases, in that order; junction bases with no gene match: 5. CDR3 size: 15 residues. In germline, CDR1 is LNHDA, CDR2 SQIVND (reference sequence). The CDR3 DNA follows: TGTGCCAGTCTTGGACTAGCGGGAGGCTCAGATACGCAGTATTTT. Translation gives CASLGLAGGSDTQYF.

V and J are TRBV7-9 and TRBJ1-1, with TRBD1 identical over 11 bases. V gave up 5 bases and J gave up 7 bases; unmatched junction bases: 3. The CDR3 contains 13 residues. CDR1 and CDR2 (germline): SEHNR, FQNEAQ (reference sequence). The CDR3 region is CASSRTGGVEAFF. As DNA, the CDR3 is TGTGCCAGCAGCCGGACAGGGGGCGTTGAAGCTTTCTTT.

The chain joins TRBV7-2 to TRBJ2-7; D is unclear. Trimming removed 4 bases at V and 2 bases at J, with 12 bases between. The CDR3 runs to 14 residues. Germline V gene lookup returns CDR1 SGHTA and CDR2 FQGNSA. CDR3 coding DNA: TGTGCCAGCAGCTCCCCTCCTCTTACCTACGAGCAGTACTTC. Protein product: CASSSPPLTYEQYF.

The CDR3 loop is CASSPQPLSSGNTIYF. Written as DNA, the CDR3 is TGTGCCAGCTCACCACAACCTCTGAGCTCTGGAAACACCATATATTTT. V gene TRBV18 combines with J gene TRBJ1-3; no firm D call. The CDR3 totals 16 residues. Looked up from germline, CDR1 is KGHSH and CDR2 is LQKENI. V was pared by 1 base and J by 0 bases, with 10 bases between.